This TCR beta chain was captured by sequencing in a study of CD8+ T cells in alopecia areata. Across the whole study: Each of the treated patients was given oral tofacitinib, 5 to 10 mg twice daily, for moderate-to-severe alopecia areata.

Trimming shortened V by 2 bases and J by 7 bases, and 13 bases separated the two germline ends. This CDR3 has 15 residues. CDR1 is SGHKS, CDR2 YYEKEE, per germline (reference sequence). The treatment is: oral pan-JAK inhibitor, 5-10 mg twice daily. Peripheral blood samples and lesional scalp punch biopsies were obtained from alopecia areata patients. A word on this clone: Its antigen remains unidentified.

Study conclusions and caveats: Significant decreases in scalp clonality and expanded CD8+ clones followed tofacitinib treatment.

Extracted RNA was reverse transcribed into cDNA, the sequencing template. The protocol was immunoSEQ multiplex PCR, while the TCRdb copy is restricted to in-frame clones and leaves out a portion. The table shows around 180,000 clones, with more than 55% occurring only once. This sequence was found in a human donor with alopecia areata. Sequenced here: CD4+ T cells sorted from blood, sampled around week 50, from a patient treated with tofacitinib. This chain uses TRBV5-5 with TRBJ1-6, with a weak D call TRBD1 (6 bases). CDR3 in amino acids: CASSFFRGMNSPLHF. Written as DNA, the CDR3 is TGTGCCAGCAGCTTCTTCAGGGGCATGAATTCACCCCTCCACTTT.